These 26 T cell receptor beta chains came from one sample sequenced in a study of blood T cell repertoires in COVID-19. Only in-frame clones appear in the TCRdb table, and some are missing; sequencing was by immunoSEQ multiplex PCR. The table includes hundreds of thousands of clones, 83% detected once. The sequenced material came from peripheral blood. Receptors were obtained from a woman younger than 45 with COVID-19, enrolled during active disease.

The J gene is TRBJ2-3, the V gene TRBV28, with D unclear. CDR1 MDHEN and CDR2 SYDVKM come from the germline V gene. Trimming shortened V by 4 bases and J by 1 base, and 9 bases separated the two germline ends. The CDR3 has 14 residues. In nucleotides, the CDR3 is TGTGCCAGCAGTTCGGGTTCCGGCACAGATACGCAGTATTTT. The encoded protein is CASSSGSGTDTQYF. Together with reference TRBV28 and TRBJ2-3, the CDR3 gives the full variable domain: DVKVTQSSRYLVKRTGEKVFLECVQDMDHENMFWYRQDPGLGLRLIYFSYDVKMKEKGDIPEGYSVSREKKERFSLILESASTNQTSMYLCASSSGSGTDTQYFGPGTRLTVL.

There are a few counts of this clone. V is TRBV5-1 and J is TRBJ2-2; no firm D call. The CDR3 runs to 12 residues. V was trimmed by 2 bases and J by 4 bases, leaving 3 bases between them. Germline CDR1 is SGHRS and CDR2 is YFSETQ. CDR3 amino acids: CASSFRTGELFF. In DNA form, the CDR3 reads TGCGCCAGCAGCTTCCGCACCGGGGAGCTGTTTTTT.

The rearrangement uses TRBV7-3 and TRBJ2-5, with D maybe TRBD2 (6 bases). V was pared by 2 bases and J by 1 base, with 8 bases between. This CDR3 has 14 amino acids. Germline V gene lookup returns CDR1 SGHTA and CDR2 FQGTGA. The CDR3 loop is CASSLSGGQETQYF. The CDR3 coding sequence is TGTGCCAGCAGCTTATCCGGGGGCCAAGAGACCCAGTACTTC. The complete variable domain, with remaining parts taken from reference TRBV7-3 and TRBJ2-5, reads GAGVSQTPSNKVTEKGKYVELRCDPISGHTALYWYRQSLGQGPEFLIYFQGTGAADDSGLPNDRFFAVRPEGSVSTLKIQRTERGDSAVYLCASSLSGGQETQYFGPGTRLLVL.

Comments on this clone: Other DNA sequences in this sample translate to the same CDR3. The gene calls are TRBV7-2 and TRBJ2-3, with D possibly being TRBD2 (6 bases). Germline CDR1 SGHTA, CDR2 FQGNSA. This CDR3 has 14 residues. V gave up 2 bases and J gave up 3 bases, with 9 bases separating them. CDR3 coding DNA: TGTGCCAGCAGCTTATCTCGGGGGACAGATACGCAGTATTTT. Its translation is CASSLSRGTDTQYF.

The V gene is TRBV5-1, the J gene TRBJ1-2; D is uncertain. The CDR3 runs 15 residues. V dropped 7 bases and J dropped 0 bases, with 16 bases sitting between them. Germline values: CDR1 SGHRS, CDR2 YFSETQ. CDR3 nucleotide sequence: TGCGCCAGCGCCGTTTCGCGATCTGCTAACTATGGCTACACCTTC. Amino acid sequence: CASAVSRSANYGYTF.

The V gene is TRBV28, the J gene TRBJ1-3; D is unresolved. The germline gives CDR1 MDHEN, CDR2 SYDVKM. This CDR3 spans 15 amino acids. Trimming removed 7 bases from V and 3 bases from J, with 16 bases in between. CDR3 region: CASTRVPSLGNTIYF. The CDR3 coding sequence is TGTGCCAGCACCCGGGTACCGTCCCTTGGAAACACCATATATTTT.

Comments on this clone: Other nucleotide sequences in the sample specify the same CDR3. The chain combines TRBV11-2 with TRBJ2-7; D possibly corresponds to TRBD2 (5 bases). The CDR3 spans 12 residues. V gave up 1 base and J gave up 6 bases, with 7 bases separating them. Germline V CDR1 and CDR2: SGHAT, FQNNGV. The CDR3 loop reads CASSLGAGEQYF. Written as DNA, the CDR3 is TGTGCCAGCAGCTTAGGGGCGGGCGAGCAGTACTTC.

The chain combines TRBV3-1 (or the pseudogene TRBV3-2) with TRBJ1-4; a possible D gene is TRBD1 (5 bases). The CDR3 totals 15 residues. The ends were cut back, 1 base at V and 5 bases at J, with 11 bases in the middle. Germline V gene lookup returns CDR1 LGHDT and CDR2 YNNKEL (reference sequence). CDR3 sequence: CASSQGNRINEKLFF. The CDR3, as DNA: TGTGCCAGCAGCCAAGGCAACAGGATAAATGAAAAACTGTTTTTT.

The rearrangement links TRBV19 to TRBJ2-5; 9 bases map to TRBD1. The CDR3 has 15 amino acids. The ends lost 6 bases at V and 2 bases at J; junction bases unmatched: 7. Germline CDR1 reads LNHDA; CDR2 reads SQIVND (reference sequence). CDR3 sequence (DNA): TGTGCCAGTAGCCGGGACAGGGAAGGGCAAGAGACCCAGTACTTC. Its translation is CASSRDREGQETQYF.

The chain combines TRBV19 with TRBJ2-6, with 12 nucleotides matching TRBD2. Germline CDR1 LNHDA, CDR2 SQIVND (reference sequence). The CDR3 has 18 residues. The V segment lost 3 bases and the J segment 1 base; nucleotides outside the gene matches: 4. CDR3 in amino acids: CASSMRLAGGSGANVLTF. The CDR3, as DNA: TGTGCCAGTAGTATGAGGCTAGCGGGAGGGTCTGGGGCCAACGTCCTGACTTTC. Supplemented by reference TRBV19 and TRBJ2-6, the full variable domain reads DGGITQSPKYLFRKEGQNVTLSCEQNLNHDAMYWYRQDPGQGLRLIYYSQIVNDFQKGDIAEGYSVSREKKESFPLTVTSAQKNPTAFYLCASSMRLAGGSGANVLTFGAGSRLTVL.

The chain is built from TRBV5-4 and TRBJ2-7; D might be TRBD2 (7 bases). The CDR3 has 16 amino acids. The V gene's germline CDR1 is SGHNT and CDR2 YYREEE (reference sequence). V lost 0 bases to trimming and J lost 0 bases, with 13 bases between them. CDR3 DNA sequence: TGTGCCAGCAGCTTGGACGGGGGGCGTAGCTCCTACGAGCAGTACTTC. Residues: CASSLDGGRSSYEQYF.

The chain uses TRBV4-3 and TRBJ2-7; possible D gene TRBD1, 5 bases. Germline V CDR1 and CDR2: LGHNA, YSLEER. V shed 0 bases and J shed 1 base, with 13 bases lying between them. The CDR3 length is 16 residues. In nucleotides, the CDR3 is TGCGCCAGCAGCCAAGAAAGACAGCCGAGTTCCTACGAGCAGTACTTC. Protein product: CASSQERQPSSYEQYF.

V usage is TRBV4-3 and J usage is TRBJ2-1; no clear D. Germline V gene sequence: CDR1 LGHNA, CDR2 YSLEER. The CDR3 has 16 residues. Trimming took 0 bases from V and 2 from J, leaving 11 bases between them. The CDR3 DNA reads as TGCGCCAGCAGCCAAGACGGAACGGGTACCTACAATGAGCAGTTCTTC. Its protein is CASSQDGTGTYNEQFF.

The rearrangement uses TRBV19 and TRBJ1-2; unclear D gene. Germline V gives CDR1 LNHDA, CDR2 SQIVND (reference sequence). The CDR3 is made up of 13 amino acids. V was shortened by 4 bases and J by 4 bases, with 10 bases between the two germline ends. The CDR3 protein is CASSRGSPYGYTF. DNA for the CDR3: TGTGCCAGTAGTAGAGGGAGCCCCTATGGCTACACCTTC.

This chain uses TRBV4-1 with TRBJ1-2, with TRBD1 matching 9 bases. The V and J ends lost 4 bases and 3 bases, in that order; junction bases with no gene match: 0. The length of the CDR3 is 13 residues. Germline V gene sequence: CDR1 MGHRA, CDR2 YSYEKL. The CDR3 loop reads CASSRQGDYGYTF. CDR3 nucleotides: TGCGCCAGCAGCCGACAGGGGGACTATGGCTACACCTTC.

The chain carries TRBV10-1 and TRBJ1-2, with 9 bases that match TRBD1. The length of the CDR3 is 11 residues. Germline V gene sequence: CDR1 WNHNN, CDR2 SYGVQD (reference sequence). V was clipped by 6 bases and J by 7 bases; unmatched bases: 0. CDR3: CASRDRGGYTF. The CDR3 bases are TGCGCCAGCAGGGACAGGGGTGGCTACACCTTC.

The J gene is TRBJ1-5, the V gene TRBV7-2; 7 positions match TRBD1. The CDR3 contains 16 residues. V shed 6 bases and J 2 bases; nucleotides not matched to a gene: 10. CDR1 is SGHTA and CDR2 is FQGNSA in the germline V gene. As DNA, the CDR3 is TGTGCCAGCAGTCCCACAGGGGCGAGGGGCAATCAGCCCCAGCATTTT. It specifies CASSPTGARGNQPQHF.

The gene calls are TRBV18 and TRBJ1-1, with D possibly being TRBD1 (5 bases). Germline CDR1 reads KGHSH; CDR2 reads LQKENI. CDR3 length: 15 residues. Trimming stripped 3 bases from V and 0 bases from J, with 11 bases between. The CDR3 protein is CASSPSQVMNTEAFF. Written as DNA, the CDR3 is TGTGCCAGCTCACCGTCACAGGTTATGAACACTGAAGCTTTCTTT.

V gene TRBV7-9 combines with J gene TRBJ1-1; maybe TRBD1 (6 bases). Germline-derived CDR1 and CDR2 are SEHNR and FQNEAQ (reference sequence). Trimming took 1 base from V and 2 from J, leaving 11 bases between them. CDR3 length equals 15 residues. CDR3 nucleotides: TGTGCCAGCAGCTTAGATAGGGGGATTAACACTGAAGCTTTCTTT. Its translation: CASSLDRGINTEAFF.

The chain joins TRBV28 to TRBJ2-7, with D maybe TRBD2 (6 bases). V dropped 3 bases and J dropped 2 bases, with 11 bases sitting between them. Looked up from germline, CDR1 is MDHEN and CDR2 is SYDVKM. The CDR3 has 14 residues. The CDR3 DNA is TGTGCCAGCAGTTTGAGCGGGTATACCTACGAGCAGTACTTC. This encodes CASSLSGYTYEQYF.

This clone was seen repeatedly, ten times or more. The chain carries TRBV4-3 and TRBJ1-6; tentatively, D is TRBD1 (6 bases). Germline V CDR1 and CDR2: LGHNA, YSLEER. This CDR3 spans 14 amino acids. The V gene lost 1 base and the J gene lost 10 bases, with 11 bases spanning the gap. This chain's CDR3 is CASSQGTVGSPLHF. As DNA, the CDR3 is TGCGCCAGCAGCCAAGGGACAGTCGGCTCACCCCTCCACTTT.

This chain connects TRBV7-2 to TRBJ2-7, with 10 bases identical to TRBD2. J gave up 4 bases and V 2 bases, and 11 bases lay outside the gene matches. Germline V gives CDR1 SGHTA, CDR2 FQGNSA. There are 17 residues in the CDR3. The CDR3 region has the DNA TGTGCCAGCAGCTTATGGTCTAGCGGGAGTATGGGATACGAGCAGTACTTC. As protein: CASSLWSSGSMGYEQYF.

The chain carries TRBV6-5 and TRBJ1-2, with D possibly TRBD1 on 5 matching bases. The germline gives CDR1 MNHEY, CDR2 SVGAGI. This CDR3 has 16 amino acids. V lost 0 bases, J lost 6 bases, and 17 bases lay in between. CDR3 in amino acids: CASSYSVRDGGDGYTF. DNA of the CDR3: TGTGCCAGCAGTTACTCGGTCAGGGATGGGGGGGATGGCTACACCTTC.

CDR3 DNA sequence: TGTGCCAGCAGCTTACTTGGGACAGAATATTCACCCCTCCACTTT. Translated: CASSLLGTEYSPLHF. The V and J genes are TRBV7-3 and TRBJ1-6; the match to TRBD1 covers 7 bases. Unmatched junction bases numbered 6, after V lost 2 bases and J lost 8 bases. This CDR3 comprises 15 residues. CDR1 and CDR2 (germline): SGHTA, FQGTGA.

A note on this clone: At one of its ends the junction is not consistent with the germline gene, which may arise from a read error. CDR3 loop: CATSDPREAEPLKTF. DNA of the CDR3: TGTGCCACCAGTGATCCACGGGAGGCGGAACCATTAAAAACTTTC. The V call is TRBV24-1, the J call TRBJ1-2; D is undetermined. The germline gives CDR1 KGHDR, CDR2 SFDVKD. This CDR3 has 15 residues.

This clone was seen only once. This chain links TRBV11-2 with TRBJ1-2; 8 positions match TRBD1. Germline lookup yields CDR1 SGHAT and CDR2 FQNNGV. This CDR3 region has 14 residues. After removal of 4 bases from V and 3 bases from J, the junction contained 4 bases not matched to a gene. The chain's CDR3 is CASSSGQGYYGYTF. The CDR3 DNA reads as TGTGCCAGCAGCTCTGGACAGGGCTACTATGGCTACACCTTC.